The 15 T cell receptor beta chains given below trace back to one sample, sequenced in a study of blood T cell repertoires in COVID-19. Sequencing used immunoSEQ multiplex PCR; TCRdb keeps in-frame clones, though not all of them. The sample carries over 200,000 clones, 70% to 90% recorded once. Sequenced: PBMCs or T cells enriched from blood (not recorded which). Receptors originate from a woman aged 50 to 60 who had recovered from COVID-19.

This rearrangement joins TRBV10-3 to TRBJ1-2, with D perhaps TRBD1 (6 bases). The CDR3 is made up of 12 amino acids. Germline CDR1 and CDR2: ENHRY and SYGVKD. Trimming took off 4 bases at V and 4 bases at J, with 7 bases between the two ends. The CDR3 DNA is TGTGCCATCAGTGGGACAGCCTATGGCTACACCTTC. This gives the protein CAISGTAYGYTF.

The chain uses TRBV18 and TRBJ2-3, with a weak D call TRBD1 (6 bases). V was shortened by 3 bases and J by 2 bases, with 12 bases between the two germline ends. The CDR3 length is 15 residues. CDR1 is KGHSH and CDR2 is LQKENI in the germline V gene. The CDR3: CASSPTGHNTDTQYF. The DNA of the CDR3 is TGTGCCAGCTCACCGACGGGACACAACACAGATACGCAGTATTTT.

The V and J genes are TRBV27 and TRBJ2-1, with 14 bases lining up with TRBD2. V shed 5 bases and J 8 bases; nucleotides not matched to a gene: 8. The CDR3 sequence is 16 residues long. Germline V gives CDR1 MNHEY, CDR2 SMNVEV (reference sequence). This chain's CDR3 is CASSTRTSGRPHEQFF. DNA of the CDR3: TGTGCCAGCAGTACCCGGACTAGCGGGAGGCCCCATGAGCAGTTCTTC.

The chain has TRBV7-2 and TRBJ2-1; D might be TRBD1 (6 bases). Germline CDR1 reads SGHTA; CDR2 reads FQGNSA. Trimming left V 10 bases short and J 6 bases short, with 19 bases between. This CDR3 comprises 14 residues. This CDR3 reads CATQGMGKGNEQFF. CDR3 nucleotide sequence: TGTGCCACCCAGGGGATGGGAAAGGGCAATGAGCAGTTCTTC.

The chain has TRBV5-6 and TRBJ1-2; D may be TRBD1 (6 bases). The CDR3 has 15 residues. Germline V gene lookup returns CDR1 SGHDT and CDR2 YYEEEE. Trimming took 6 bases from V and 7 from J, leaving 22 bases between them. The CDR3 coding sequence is TGTGCCAGCACCTCTGGTGGCAGGGGTTTAGGTGGCTACACCTTC. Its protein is CASTSGGRGLGGYTF.

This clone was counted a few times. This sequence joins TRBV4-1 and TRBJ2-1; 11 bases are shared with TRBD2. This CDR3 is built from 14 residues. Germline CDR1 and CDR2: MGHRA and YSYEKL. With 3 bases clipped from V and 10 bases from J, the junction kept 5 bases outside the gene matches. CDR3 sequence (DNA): TGCGCCAGCAGCCACCTGGGACTAGCGGACGAGCAGTTCTTC. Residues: CASSHLGLADEQFF.

The CDR3 loop is CAWSVVSGRGLVGYTF. CDR3 nucleotide sequence: TGTGCCTGGAGTGTCGTTTCAGGGAGGGGCCTGGTTGGCTACACCTTC. The gene calls are TRBV30 and TRBJ1-2; perhaps TRBD1 as D (5 bases). Trimming took off 0 bases at V and 7 bases at J, with 21 bases between the two ends. Germline values: CDR1 GTSNPN, CDR2 SVGIG (reference sequence). This CDR3 region has 16 residues. Complete variable domain (other parts from reference TRBV30 and TRBJ1-2): SQTIHQWPATLVQPVGSPLSLECTVEGTSNPNLYWYRQAAGRGLQLLFYSVGIGQISSEVPQNLSASRPQDRQFILSSKKLLLSDSGFYLCAWSVVSGRGLVGYTFGSGTRLTVV.

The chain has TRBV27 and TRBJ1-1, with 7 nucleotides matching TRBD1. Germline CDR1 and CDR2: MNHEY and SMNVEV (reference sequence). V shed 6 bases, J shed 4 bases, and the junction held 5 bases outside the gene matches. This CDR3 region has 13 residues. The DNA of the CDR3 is TGTGCCAGCAGCCAGACAGGGATCACTGAAGCTTTCTTT. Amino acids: CASSQTGITEAFF.

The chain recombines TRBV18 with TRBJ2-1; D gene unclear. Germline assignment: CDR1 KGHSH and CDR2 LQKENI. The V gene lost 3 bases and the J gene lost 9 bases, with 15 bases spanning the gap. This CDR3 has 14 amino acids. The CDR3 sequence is CASSPLNGFGEQFF. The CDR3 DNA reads TGTGCCAGCTCACCCCTCAATGGCTTTGGTGAGCAGTTCTTC.

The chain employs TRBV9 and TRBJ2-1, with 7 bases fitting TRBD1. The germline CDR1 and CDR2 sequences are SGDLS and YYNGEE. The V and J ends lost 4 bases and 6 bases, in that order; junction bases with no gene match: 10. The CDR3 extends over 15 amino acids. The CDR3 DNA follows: TGTGCCAGCAGCCCCCGCCAGGGGGATTTCAATGAGCAGTTCTTC. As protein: CASSPRQGDFNEQFF.

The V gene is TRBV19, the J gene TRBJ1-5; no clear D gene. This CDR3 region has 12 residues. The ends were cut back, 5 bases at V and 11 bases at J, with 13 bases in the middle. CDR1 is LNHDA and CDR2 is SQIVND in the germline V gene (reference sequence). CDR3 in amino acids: CASSEREQSQHF. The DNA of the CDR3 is TGTGCCAGTAGTGAAAGGGAGCAATCCCAGCATTTT.

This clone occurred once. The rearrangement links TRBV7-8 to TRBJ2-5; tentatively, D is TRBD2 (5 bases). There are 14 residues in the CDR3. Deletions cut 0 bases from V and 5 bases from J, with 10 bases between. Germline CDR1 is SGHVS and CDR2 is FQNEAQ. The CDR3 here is CASSLAPRVETQYF. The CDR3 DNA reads TGTGCCAGCAGCTTAGCGCCGAGGGTGGAGACCCAGTACTTC.

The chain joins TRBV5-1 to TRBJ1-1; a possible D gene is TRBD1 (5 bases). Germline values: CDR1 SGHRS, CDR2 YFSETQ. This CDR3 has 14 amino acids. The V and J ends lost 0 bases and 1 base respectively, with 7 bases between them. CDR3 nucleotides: TGCGCCAGCAGCTTGGACGGGGGGAACACTGAAGCTTTCTTT. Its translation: CASSLDGGNTEAFF.

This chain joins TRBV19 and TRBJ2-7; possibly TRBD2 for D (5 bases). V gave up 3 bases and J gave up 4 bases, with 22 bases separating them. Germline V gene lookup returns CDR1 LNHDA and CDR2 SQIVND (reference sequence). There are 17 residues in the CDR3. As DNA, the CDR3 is TGTGCCAGTAGTATTCAGTTCGGGGAAGTGGCCGTATACGAGCAGTACTTC. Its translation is CASSIQFGEVAVYEQYF.

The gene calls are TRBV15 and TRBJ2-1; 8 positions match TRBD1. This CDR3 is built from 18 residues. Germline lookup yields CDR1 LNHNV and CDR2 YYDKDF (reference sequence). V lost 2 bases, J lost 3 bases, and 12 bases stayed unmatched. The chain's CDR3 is CATSRYPSPGQVYNEQFF. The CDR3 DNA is TGTGCCACCAGCAGATATCCCTCCCCGGGACAGGTCTACAATGAGCAGTTCTTC.